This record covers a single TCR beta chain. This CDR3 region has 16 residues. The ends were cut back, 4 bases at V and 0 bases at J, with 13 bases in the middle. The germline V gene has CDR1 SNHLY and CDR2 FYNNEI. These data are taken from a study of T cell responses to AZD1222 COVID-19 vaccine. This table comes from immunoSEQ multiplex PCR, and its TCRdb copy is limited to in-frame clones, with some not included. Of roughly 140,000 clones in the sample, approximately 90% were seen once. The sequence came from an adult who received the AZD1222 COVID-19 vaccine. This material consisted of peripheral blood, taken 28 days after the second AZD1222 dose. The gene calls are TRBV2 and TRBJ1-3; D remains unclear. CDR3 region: CASSVGRASSGNTIYF. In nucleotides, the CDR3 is TGTGCCAGCAGTGTTGGAAGGGCCAGCTCTGGAAACACCATATATTTT.